Below are 27 T cell receptor beta chains sequenced from a single sample in a study of T cells in Graves' hyperthyroidism and ophthalmopathy. Amplification yielded TCR beta CDR3 regions, with RNA transcripts as the source. HTBI primers drove first-round RT-PCR of the TCR CDR3. TCRdb ran MiXCR on the multiplex PCR reads and lists one entry per CDR3 protein. The sample yields roughly 380,000 distinct CDR3 sequences, 15% to 20% seen once. Sequenced: blood. The receptor set was obtained from a woman aged 40 to 50 with Graves' ophthalmopathy.

There are many counts of this clonotype. The gene calls are TRBV6-5 and TRBJ1-5, with 7 bases lining up with TRBD1. CDR3 length: 14 residues. Per the germline V gene, CDR1 is MNHEY and CDR2 is SVGAGI. Germline trimming cut 2 bases from V and 4 bases from J; bases unmatched to any gene: 2. The CDR3 DNA follows: TGTGCCAGCAGTTACAGGGGGCTTAATCAGCCCCAGCATTTT. Protein sequence: CASSYRGLNQPQHF.

This clonotype was counted ten times or more. The rearrangement uses TRBV20-1 and TRBJ2-5; 7 bases align to TRBD1. Looked up from germline, CDR1 is DFQATT and CDR2 is SNEGSKA (reference sequence). Unmatched junction bases numbered 11, after V lost 6 bases and J lost 4 bases. The CDR3 runs 14 residues. The CDR3 DNA reads TGCAGTGCCCTGACTGGACAGGACTTAGAGACCCAGTACTTC. Residues: CSALTGQDLETQYF.

This clonotype was seen ten or more times. A read error is possible here, since a much larger clone lies one base away. The V and J genes are TRBV30 and TRBJ2-2; TRBD2 might be the D (5 bases). The germline V gene encodes CDR1 GTSNPN and CDR2 SVGIG (reference sequence). This CDR3 has 11 amino acids. The V and J ends lost 1 base and 13 bases respectively, with 10 bases between them. For the CDR3, the DNA is TGTGCCTGGAGTGGCCTTCGGGGGCTGTTTTTT. This translates into CAWSGLRGLFF.

Ten or more counts support this clonotype. DNA for the CDR3: TGTGCCAGCAGGCTAGCGGGAGGTATGGAGACCCAGTACTTC. It encodes CASRLAGGMETQYF. The chain joins TRBV2 to TRBJ2-5, with TRBD2 matching 11 bases. Trimming at V came to 6 bases and at J to 5 bases, leaving 5 bases not matched to a gene. CDR1 SNHLY and CDR2 FYNNEI come from the germline V gene. The CDR3 is 14 amino acids. Variable domain in full (rest from reference TRBV2 and TRBJ2-5): EPEVTQTPSHQVTQMGQEVILRCVPISNHLYFYWYRQILGQKVEFLVSFYNNEISEKSEIFDDQFSVERPDGSNFTLKIRSTKLEDSAMYFCASRLAGGMETQYFGPGTRLLVL.

Ten or more counts support this clonotype. The chain carries TRBV10-3 and TRBJ2-7; 8 bases match TRBD2. The CDR3 loop spans 14 amino acids. The germline gives CDR1 ENHRY, CDR2 SYGVKD. V gave up 10 bases and J gave up 0 bases; unmatched junction bases: 8. CDR3 nucleotide sequence: TGTGCCACCCTGCGGGAGGCTACCTCCTACGAGCAGTACTTC. It is translated as CATLREATSYEQYF.

This sequence joins TRBV20-1 and TRBJ2-5; 7 bases agree with TRBD2. This CDR3 region has 12 residues. V was clipped by 6 bases and J by 4 bases; unmatched bases: 5. Germline CDR1 reads DFQATT; CDR2 reads SNEGSKA (reference sequence). The CDR3 here is CSALTSVETQYF. Here the CDR3 DNA reads TGCAGTGCCCTAACTAGCGTAGAGACCCAGTACTTC.

Many counts were recorded for this clonotype. Being one base from a much bigger clone, this may be a read error. The V gene is TRBV6-5, the J gene TRBJ2-5, with D uncertain. This CDR3 contains 11 residues. Germline loops: CDR1 MNHEY, CDR2 SVGAGI. CDR3 nucleotides: TGTGCCAGCAAGTCGCAAGGGACCCAGTACTTC. Translated: CASKSQGTQYF.

The chain joins TRBV2 to TRBJ2-2, with TRBD1 identical over 8 bases. The CDR3 has 14 amino acids. Germline lookup yields CDR1 SNHLY and CDR2 FYNNEI. Trimming at V came to 7 bases and at J to 4 bases, leaving 5 bases not matched to a gene. The CDR3 DNA is TGTGCCAGCACCGCCACAGGGGGCACCGGGGAGCTGTTTTTT. Protein: CASTATGGTGELFF.

This clonotype was observed many times. CDR3 sequence: CASSFPGTNYGYTF. The CDR3, as DNA: TGTGCCAGTAGTTTTCCAGGGACGAACTATGGCTACACCTTC. This chain links TRBV19 with TRBJ1-2; D might be TRBD1 (5 bases). The ends were cut back, 5 bases at V and 2 bases at J, with 12 bases in the middle. There are 14 residues in the CDR3. Germline-derived CDR1 and CDR2 are LNHDA and SQIVND (reference sequence).

This clonotype was found many times. This chain links TRBV11-2 with TRBJ2-5; 8 nucleotides agree with TRBD1. V trimming: 2 bases; J trimming: 1 base; junction bases outside the gene matches: 3. Germline V gene sequence: CDR1 SGHAT, CDR2 FQNNGV. The CDR3 loop spans 15 amino acids. The CDR3 bases are TGTGCCAGCAGCTTAATGGGGACAGGCCAAGAGACCCAGTACTTC. It encodes CASSLMGTGQETQYF.

This clonotype showed up many times. The J gene is TRBJ2-7, the V gene TRBV29-1, with D unresolved. CDR1 and CDR2 from the germline V gene are SQVTM and ANQGSEA. Deletions cut 6 bases from V and 2 bases from J, with 11 bases between. The CDR3 is 12 residues long. In DNA form, the CDR3 reads TGCAGCGTCCCCATAGGGACCTACGAGCAGTACTTC. Protein product: CSVPIGTYEQYF.

This clonotype was recorded many times. The chain recombines TRBV24-1 with TRBJ2-2, with TRBD1 identical over 7 bases. The V and J ends lost 10 bases and 0 bases, in that order; junction bases with no gene match: 7. CDR1 KGHDR and CDR2 SFDVKD come from the germline V gene. CDR3 length equals 15 residues. The CDR3 nucleotides are TGTGCCACAGCTCTGGGGACAGCGAACACCGGGGAGCTGTTTTTT. Residues: CATALGTANTGELFF.

This clonotype appeared a single time. This sequence joins TRBV27 and TRBJ1-5; D is possibly TRBD1 (5 bases). V lost 6 bases, J lost 6 bases, and 15 bases lay in between. The CDR3 runs to 14 residues. Germline assignment: CDR1 MNHEY and CDR2 SMNVEV (reference sequence). This CDR3 reads CASSPGGGVQPQHF. Written as DNA, the CDR3 is TGTGCCAGCAGCCCGGGGGGAGGGGTTCAGCCCCAGCATTTT.

In its sample, this clonotype was seen many times. The chain has TRBV2 and TRBJ1-1; D may be TRBD1 (5 bases). The CDR3 spans 14 residues. Germline values: CDR1 SNHLY, CDR2 FYNNEI. V lost 5 bases and J lost 0, with 10 bases in between. Here the CDR3 reads CASSILRVNTEAFF. The CDR3 coding sequence is TGTGCCAGCAGTATTCTCAGGGTGAACACTGAAGCTTTCTTT. The full variable domain, in which reference TRBV2 and TRBJ1-1 provide the parts outside the CDR3, is EPEVTQTPSHQVTQMGQEVILRCVPISNHLYFYWYRQILGQKVEFLVSFYNNEISEKSEIFDDQFSVERPDGSNFTLKIRSTKLEDSAMYFCASSILRVNTEAFFGQGTRLTVV.

This clonotype was recorded at least ten times. This chain connects TRBV5-1 to TRBJ2-2; 9 positions match TRBD1. The J segment lost 5 bases and the V segment lost 3 bases, leaving 5 bases of the junction unmatched. The CDR3 consists of 15 residues. The germline V gene encodes CDR1 SGHRS and CDR2 YFSETQ. The CDR3 protein is CASSWDRVGTGELFF. CDR3 in DNA: TGCGCCAGCAGCTGGGACAGGGTCGGTACCGGGGAGCTGTTTTTT.

This clonotype occurred many times. V usage is TRBV11-1 and J usage is TRBJ1-1; no clear D. The V and J ends lost 5 bases and 1 base respectively, with 17 bases between them. CDR3 length equals 16 residues. Germline lookup yields CDR1 SGHAT and CDR2 FQDESV (reference sequence). The CDR3 spells CASSPSTRLANTEAFF. In nucleotides, the CDR3 is TGTGCCAGCAGCCCCTCCACCCGACTAGCGAACACTGAAGCTTTCTTT.

The chain has TRBV7-9 and TRBJ1-1; weak D call: TRBD1 (6 bases). Trimming removed 7 bases at V and 4 bases at J, with 19 bases between. Germline CDR1 and CDR2: SEHNR and FQNEAQ (reference sequence). The CDR3 runs 15 residues. This CDR3 is CASNRPQGMVTEAFF. The CDR3 DNA sequence: TGTGCCAGCAACCGGCCCCAGGGGATGGTCACTGAAGCTTTCTTT.

In its sample, this clonotype was seen many times. This rearrangement joins TRBV12-3 or TRBV12-4 to TRBJ2-2; 12 nucleotides align to TRBD2. With 6 bases clipped from V and 3 bases from J, the junction kept 8 bases outside the gene matches. There are 17 residues in the CDR3. CDR3 in DNA: TGTGCCAGCAGGTTACAGACTAGCGGGAGTCACACCGGGGAGCTGTTTTTT. Translating gives CASRLQTSGSHTGELFF.

This clonotype showed up many times. The CDR3 nucleotides are TGTGCCAGCAGTTTAATAGCGGAAGTCTACGAGCAGTACTTC. This translates into CASSLIAEVYEQYF. This chain joins TRBV27 and TRBJ2-7; D possibly corresponds to TRBD2 (6 bases). Germline values: CDR1 MNHEY, CDR2 SMNVEV (reference sequence). V was cut by 2 bases and J by 3 bases, with 11 bases left in between. The CDR3 totals 14 residues.

About this clonotype itself: At one end, the junction sequence differs from germline, possibly due to a read error. The rearrangement links TRBV19 to TRBJ1-2; D may be TRBD1 (5 bases). The germline V gene has CDR1 LNHDA and CDR2 SQIVND (reference sequence). The CDR3 length is 15 residues. CDR3 sequence reads: CATTPPEGQARGYIF. As DNA, the CDR3 is TGTGCCACCACCCCCCCCGAAGGGCAAGCCCGGGGCTACATCTTC. The whole variable domain, remainder taken from reference TRBV19 and TRBJ1-2, is DGGITQSPKYLFRKEGQNVTLSCEQNLNHDAMYWYRQDPGQGLRLIYYSQIVNDFQKGDIAEGYSVSREKKESFPLTVTSAQKNPTAFYLCATTPPEGQARGYIFGSGTRLTVV.

In its sample, this clonotype was seen many times. The V gene is TRBV27, the J gene TRBJ2-4; TRBD2 matches 8 bases. The CDR3 extends over 18 amino acids. CDR1 and CDR2 from the germline V gene are MNHEY and SMNVEV (reference sequence). V lost 6 bases, J lost 3 bases, and 16 bases stayed unmatched. The CDR3 loop is CASRLSKRAGGFKNIQYF. The DNA of the CDR3 is TGTGCCAGCAGGCTCTCTAAGCGGGCGGGAGGCTTCAAAAACATTCAGTACTTC.

The J gene is TRBJ2-2, the V gene TRBV7-9, with a weak D call TRBD2 (5 bases). V lost 0 bases and J lost 6, with 11 bases in between. This CDR3 has 15 amino acids. Germline assignment: CDR1 SEHNR and CDR2 FQNEAQ (reference sequence). The CDR3 here is CASSLAPLRAGELFF. The DNA of the CDR3 is TGTGCCAGCAGCTTAGCGCCCCTGCGGGCCGGGGAGCTGTTTTTT.

There are many counts of this clonotype. The chain is built from TRBV2 and TRBJ1-5; 7 bases align to TRBD1. Germline V CDR1 and CDR2: SNHLY, FYNNEI. V lost 7 bases and J lost 3; bases outside the gene matches: 3. The CDR3 has 13 amino acids. CDR3 region: CASKGTVNQPQHF. The CDR3 nucleotides read TGTGCCAGCAAAGGGACAGTCAATCAGCCCCAGCATTTT.

V and J are TRBV7-2 and TRBJ2-5; D call uncertain. The CDR3 loop spans 14 amino acids. CDR1 SGHTA and CDR2 FQGNSA come from the germline V gene. Between the trimmed V and J ends, which lost 5 bases and 5 bases, there was a span of 15 bases. DNA of the CDR3: TGTGCCAGCAGCCCGGAACTACCTCCGGAGACCCAGTACTTC. This translates into CASSPELPPETQYF.

This clonotype occurred many times. This chain connects TRBV6-5 to TRBJ1-1; 8 bases line up with TRBD1. The germline CDR1 and CDR2 sequences are MNHEY and SVGAGI. V was clipped by 4 bases and J by 0 bases; unmatched bases: 1. The CDR3 contains 14 residues. The CDR3 is CASSSGGLNTEAFF. CDR3 nucleotide sequence: TGTGCCAGCAGTTCAGGGGGCCTGAACACTGAAGCTTTCTTT.

This clonotype has ten or more counts. The chain recombines TRBV6-1 with TRBJ2-7; TRBD1 agrees at 11 bases. Germline V gene sequence: CDR1 MNHNS, CDR2 SASEGT. V shed 10 bases and J 3 bases; nucleotides not matched to a gene: 2. The CDR3 runs 12 residues. The CDR3 bases are TGTGCCATCGGGACAGGGGGCTACGAGCAGTACTTC. Protein: CAIGTGGYEQYF.

This clonotype came up a few times. This chain links TRBV28 with TRBJ1-5; the match to TRBD1 covers 7 bases. Germline lookup yields CDR1 MDHEN and CDR2 SYDVKM. With V trimmed by 6 bases and J by 1 base, 6 bases remained unmatched. This CDR3 has 15 residues. CDR3 sequence: CASSPATGSNQPQHF. In DNA, the CDR3 is TGTGCCAGCAGCCCCGCGACAGGGAGCAATCAGCCCCAGCATTTT. Based on the CDR3 plus reference TRBV28 and TRBJ1-5, the full variable domain is DVKVTQSSRYLVKRTGEKVFLECVQDMDHENMFWYRQDPGLGLRLIYFSYDVKMKEKGDIPEGYSVSREKKERFSLILESASTNQTSMYLCASSPATGSNQPQHFGDGTRLSIL.